This T cell receptor (beta chain) was obtained from a study of brain T cells in children with intractable seizures listed by TCRdb under 2021. About the investigation overall: As a first screen for immune gene transcripts, resected brain tissue from 53 pediatric epilepsy surgery cases was run on a NanoString immunology panel. About 70% of the 12 selected surgery cases also had pre-surgery blood sequenced, which left four cases with brain tissue only. The paper's findings and limits, for the study overall: Because pre- and post-surgery blood were sequenced to different depths, clones absent from the pre-surgery sample may reflect undersampling. Viral specificity was inferred solely from CDR3 sequence similarity, and the HCMV serostatus of the patients was not known.

The sample's time point label is to be understood as: resected brain tissue, or blood drawn just prior to surgery. The surgery cases that showed the highest brain T cell transcript signatures were chosen for TCR beta chain sequencing of brain tissue, and of blood when it was available. Patients had been treated with at least one anti-epileptic drug before surgery. TCR-sequenced patients were children with drug-resistant epilepsy due to tuberous sclerosis complex, focal cortical dysplasia, Rasmussen encephalitis or hemimegalencephaly. Blood samples were collected immediately before the epilepsy surgery. The Monarch genomic DNA purification kit was used to extract bulk genomic DNA from unsorted brain tissue and whole blood. The immunoSEQ assay was applied to genomic DNA to generate the TCR beta chain sequences. The original pipeline was this. CDR3 sequences not starting with the conserved framework cysteine at position 104 were manually removed. To get clonality, the normalized Shannon's Diversity Index was subtracted from one, giving values from 0 (maximal diversity) to 1 (oligoclonal). To check whether a given CDR3 had different frequencies in two samples, for example brain versus blood, chi-squared comparison-of-proportions tests were used. Public clonotypes were identified by searching immuneACCESS, and similarity to known antiviral clonotypes was assessed with the VDJdb browser. Held by TCRdb, this immuneACCESS table contains in-frame sequences only and omits some clones. Under half of the omission traces to an unresolved V gene where checked; the cause of the rest is unknown. Clone size and the V and J calls come from that table; the DNA yielded D and trimming. Here the sample has roughly 64,000 clones; approximately 94% occur a single time. The ten biggest clones cover 0.35% to 0.4% of the sample.

Trimming takes 2 bases off V and 2 bases off J; junction bases not matched to a gene: 9. Reading from cysteine to phenylalanine, the CDR3 counts 18 amino acids. Here the CDR3 DNA is all that survives: 54 bases in frame from base 1. Based on the germline V gene, the CDR1 and CDR2 sequences are SGHRS and YFSETQ. Regarding this clone: No antigen is known for it. Per-base quality was not reported, and no clone a single base away is much larger than it.

This clonotype originated in a boy under two years old with focal cortical dysplasia and intractable seizures. Here the sequenced sample was peripheral blood, taken at surgery. This chain joins TRBV5-1 to TRBJ2-2; TRBD2 lines up with 10 middle nucleotides. In nucleotides, the sequence is TGCGCCAGCAGCTTTGCTAGCGGGGGCCACTTTAACACCGGGGAGCTGTTTTTT. Translated, this is CASSFASGGHFNTGELFF.